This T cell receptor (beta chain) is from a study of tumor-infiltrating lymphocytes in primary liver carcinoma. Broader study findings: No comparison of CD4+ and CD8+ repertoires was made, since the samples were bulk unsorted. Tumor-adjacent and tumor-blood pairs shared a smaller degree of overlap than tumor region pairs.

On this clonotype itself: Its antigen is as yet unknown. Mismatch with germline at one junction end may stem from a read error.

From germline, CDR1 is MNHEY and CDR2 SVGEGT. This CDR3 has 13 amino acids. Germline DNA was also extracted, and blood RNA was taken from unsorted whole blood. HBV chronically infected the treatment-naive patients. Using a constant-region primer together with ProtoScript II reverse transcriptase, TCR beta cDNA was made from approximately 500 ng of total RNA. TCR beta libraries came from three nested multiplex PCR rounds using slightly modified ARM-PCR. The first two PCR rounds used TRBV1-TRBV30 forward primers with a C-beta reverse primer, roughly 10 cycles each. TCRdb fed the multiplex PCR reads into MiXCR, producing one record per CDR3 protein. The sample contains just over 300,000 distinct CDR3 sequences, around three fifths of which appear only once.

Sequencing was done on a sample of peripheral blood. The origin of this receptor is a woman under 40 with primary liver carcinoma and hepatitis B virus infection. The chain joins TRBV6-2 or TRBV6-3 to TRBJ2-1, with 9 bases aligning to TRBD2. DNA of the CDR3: TGTACCAGCAGTCACCCCAAACGACTAGCGGAGTTCTTC. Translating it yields CTSSHPKRLAEFF.